These 2 T cell receptor beta chains came from one sample sequenced in a study of T cells in Graves' hyperthyroidism and ophthalmopathy. Regions amplified from RNA transcripts were the TCR beta CDR3 regions. The primer set for the first-round RT-PCR of the TCR CDR3 was HTBI. TCRdb reanalysed the multiplex PCR reads using MiXCR and keeps one entry per CDR3 protein. The table records 600,000 to 650,000 distinct CDR3 sequences, around 20% of them present only once. Sequencing used blood. These receptors were taken from a man aged 25-40 years with Graves' ophthalmopathy.

This clonotype has a count of ten or more. The gene calls are TRBV12-3 or TRBV12-4 and TRBJ2-7; perhaps TRBD2 as D (5 bases). This CDR3 contains 14 residues. V dropped 5 bases and J dropped 1 base, with 12 bases sitting between them. CDR3 loop: CASSAEAVSYEQYF. The CDR3 DNA sequence: TGTGCCAGCAGTGCCGAAGCGGTATCCTACGAGCAGTACTTC.

A word on this clonotype: A single base separates this from a much larger clone, so it may be a read error. CDR3: CASSPETSGRRRETQYF. The CDR3 DNA is TGTGCCAGCAGTCCCGAGACTAGCGGGAGGAGGCGGGAGACCCAGTACTTC. The genes are TRBV2 and TRBJ2-5; 13 bases agree with TRBD2. Germline V gene data show CDR1 as SNHLY and CDR2 as FYNNEI. The CDR3 covers 17 residues. V dropped 5 bases and J dropped 5; count of bases not matched to a gene: 11.